This record concerns one TCR beta chain sequence. Only in-frame clones appear in the TCRdb table, and some are missing; sequencing was by immunoSEQ multiplex PCR. This sample has about 95,000 clones, with about nine tenths found just once. These data originate in a study of blood T cell repertoires in COVID-19. Germline CDR1 and CDR2: GTSNPN and SVGIG (reference sequence). Trimming removed 4 bases from V and 6 bases from J, with 15 bases in between. The CDR3 is made up of 14 amino acids. J is TRBJ2-2 and V is TRBV30; tentatively, D is TRBD2 (6 bases). The receptor was isolated from a man aged 55 to 70 with COVID-19, enrolled during active disease. Sequenced input: peripheral blood. The CDR3 DNA reads TGTGCCTGGACCTTTGGGGGGTTTTCCGGGGAGCTGTTTTTT. Amino acid sequence: CAWTFGGFSGELFF.